In its sample, the clone carrying this TCR beta chain was seen many times. What it binds is unknown. TCRdb itself ran the RT-PCR reads through MiXCR, one entry per CDR3 protein. The sample yields fewer than 600,000 distinct CDR3 sequences, roughly 7.6% seen once. This entry comes from a study of response to subunit inactivated influenza vaccine. Study conclusions and caveats: Authors suggested seasonal influenza vaccinations each recruit few new T cells.

The receptor was derived from a man between 45 and 75 years old who received an inactivated influenza vaccine. The specimen was PBMCs from blood, collected less than 30 months after vaccination.

The CDR3 spells CATSDAGPQHF. The CDR3 DNA reads as TGTGCCACCAGTGACGCTGGGCCCCAGCATTTT. The chain joins TRBV24-1 to TRBJ1-5; D is unresolved. The CDR3 covers 11 residues. Germline V gene sequence: CDR1 KGHDR, CDR2 SFDVKD. V was clipped by 4 bases and J by 9 bases, with 6 bases between them.